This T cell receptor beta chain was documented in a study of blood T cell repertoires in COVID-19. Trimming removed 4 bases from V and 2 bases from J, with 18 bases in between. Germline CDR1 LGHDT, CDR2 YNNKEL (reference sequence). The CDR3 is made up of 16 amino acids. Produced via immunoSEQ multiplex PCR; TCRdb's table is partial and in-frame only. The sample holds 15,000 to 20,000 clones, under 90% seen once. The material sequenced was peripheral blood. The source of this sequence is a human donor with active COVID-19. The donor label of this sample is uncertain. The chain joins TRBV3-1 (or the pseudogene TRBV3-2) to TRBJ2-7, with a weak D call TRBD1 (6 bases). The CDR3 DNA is TGTGCCAGCAGCCTCTACTCCAGCGGACAGACCTACGAGCAGTACTTC. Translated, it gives CASSLYSSGQTYEQYF.